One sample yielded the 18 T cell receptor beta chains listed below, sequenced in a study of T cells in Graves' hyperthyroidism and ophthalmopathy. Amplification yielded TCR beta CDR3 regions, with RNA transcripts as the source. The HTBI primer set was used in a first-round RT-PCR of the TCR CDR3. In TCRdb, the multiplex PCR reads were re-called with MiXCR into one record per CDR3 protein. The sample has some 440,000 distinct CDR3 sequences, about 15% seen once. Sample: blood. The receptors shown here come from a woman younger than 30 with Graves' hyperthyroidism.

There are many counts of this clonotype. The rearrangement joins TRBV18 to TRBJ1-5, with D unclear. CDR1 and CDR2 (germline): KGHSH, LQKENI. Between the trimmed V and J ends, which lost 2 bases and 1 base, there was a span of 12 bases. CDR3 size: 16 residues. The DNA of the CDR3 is TGTGCCAGCTCACCATTAGCCCCGGAGAGCAATCAGCCCCAGCATTTT. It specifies CASSPLAPESNQPQHF. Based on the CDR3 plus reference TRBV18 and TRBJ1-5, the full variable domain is NAGVMQNPRHLVRRRGQEARLRCSPMKGHSHVYWYRQLPEEGLKFMVYLQKENIIDESGMPKERFSAEFPKEGPSILRIQQVVRGDSAAYFCASSPLAPESNQPQHFGDGTRLSIL.

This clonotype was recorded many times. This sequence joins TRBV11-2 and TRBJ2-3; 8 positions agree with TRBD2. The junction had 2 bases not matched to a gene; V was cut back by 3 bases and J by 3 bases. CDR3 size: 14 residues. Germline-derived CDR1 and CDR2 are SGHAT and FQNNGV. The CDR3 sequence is CASSFGGRTDTQYF. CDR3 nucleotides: TGTGCCAGCAGCTTTGGCGGGAGGACAGATACGCAGTATTTT.

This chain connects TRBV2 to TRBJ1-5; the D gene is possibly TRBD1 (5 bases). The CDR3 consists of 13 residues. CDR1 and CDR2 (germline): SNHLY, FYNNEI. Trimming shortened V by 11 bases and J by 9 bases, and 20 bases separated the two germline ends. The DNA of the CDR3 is TGTGCCTGCACCAACGGGACGCACCGGCCCCAGCATTTT. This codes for CACTNGTHRPQHF. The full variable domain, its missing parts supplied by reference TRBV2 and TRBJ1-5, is EPEVTQTPSHQVTQMGQEVILRCVPISNHLYFYWYRQILGQKVEFLVSFYNNEISEKSEIFDDQFSVERPDGSNFTLKIRSTKLEDSAMYFCACTNGTHRPQHFGDGTRLSIL.

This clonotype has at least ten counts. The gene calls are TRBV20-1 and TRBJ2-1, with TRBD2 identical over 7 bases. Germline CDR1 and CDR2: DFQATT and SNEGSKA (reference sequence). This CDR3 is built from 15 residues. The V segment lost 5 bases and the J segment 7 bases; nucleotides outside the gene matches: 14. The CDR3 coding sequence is TGCAGTGCTGGGACCGGGACTAAGGCTAATAATGAGCAGTTCTTC. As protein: CSAGTGTKANNEQFF.

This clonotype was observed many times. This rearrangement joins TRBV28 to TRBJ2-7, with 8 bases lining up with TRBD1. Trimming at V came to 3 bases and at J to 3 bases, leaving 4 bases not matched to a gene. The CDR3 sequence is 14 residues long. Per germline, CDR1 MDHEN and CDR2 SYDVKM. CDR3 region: CASSFPDRVYEQYF. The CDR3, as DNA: TGTGCCAGCAGTTTCCCGGACAGGGTCTACGAGCAGTACTTC.

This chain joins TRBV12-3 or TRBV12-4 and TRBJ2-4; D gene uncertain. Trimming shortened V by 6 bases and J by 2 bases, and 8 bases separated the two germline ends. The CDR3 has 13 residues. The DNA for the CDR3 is TGTGCCAGCAGCCCCATGACCAAAAACATTCAGTACTTC. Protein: CASSPMTKNIQYF.

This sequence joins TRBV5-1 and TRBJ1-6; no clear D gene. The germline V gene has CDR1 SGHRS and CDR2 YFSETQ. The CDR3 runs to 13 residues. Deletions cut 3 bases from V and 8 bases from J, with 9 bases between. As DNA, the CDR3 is TGCGCCAGCAGCTCGGTAGAGGATTCACCCCTCCACTTT. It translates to CASSSVEDSPLHF.

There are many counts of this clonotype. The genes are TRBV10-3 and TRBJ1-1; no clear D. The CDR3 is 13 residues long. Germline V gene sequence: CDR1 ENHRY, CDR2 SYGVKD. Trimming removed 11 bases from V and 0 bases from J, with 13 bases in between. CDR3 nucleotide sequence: TGTGCCTCGATGACCTTCATGAACACTGAAGCTTTCTTT. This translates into CASMTFMNTEAFF.

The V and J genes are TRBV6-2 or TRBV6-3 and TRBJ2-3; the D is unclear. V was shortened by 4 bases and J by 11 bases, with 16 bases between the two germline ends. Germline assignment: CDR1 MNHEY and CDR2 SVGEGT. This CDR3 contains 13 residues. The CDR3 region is CASSSQRNKEQYF. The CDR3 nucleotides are TGTGCCAGCAGTTCCCAACGGAACAAGGAGCAGTATTTT.

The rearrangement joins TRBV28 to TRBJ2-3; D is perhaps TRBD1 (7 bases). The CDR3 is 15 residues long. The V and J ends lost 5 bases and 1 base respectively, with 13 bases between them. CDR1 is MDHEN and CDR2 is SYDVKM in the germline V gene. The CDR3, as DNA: TGTGCCAGCAGTAGCCAGGGGGAGGGCACAGATACGCAGTATTTT. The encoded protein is CASSSQGEGTDTQYF.

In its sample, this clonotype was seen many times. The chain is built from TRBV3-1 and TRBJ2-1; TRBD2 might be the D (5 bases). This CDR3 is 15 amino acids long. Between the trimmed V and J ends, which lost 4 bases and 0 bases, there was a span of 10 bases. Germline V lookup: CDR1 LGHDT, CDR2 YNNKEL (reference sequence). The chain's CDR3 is CASSPEGSSYNEQFF. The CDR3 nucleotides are TGTGCCAGCAGCCCAGAAGGGAGCTCCTACAATGAGCAGTTCTTC.

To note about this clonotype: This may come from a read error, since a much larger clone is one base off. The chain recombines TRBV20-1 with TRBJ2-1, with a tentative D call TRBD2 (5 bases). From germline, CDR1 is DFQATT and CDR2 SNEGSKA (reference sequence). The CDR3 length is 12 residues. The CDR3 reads CSARAGYNEHFF. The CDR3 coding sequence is TGCAGTGCTAGAGCGGGATACAATGAGCATTTCTTC.

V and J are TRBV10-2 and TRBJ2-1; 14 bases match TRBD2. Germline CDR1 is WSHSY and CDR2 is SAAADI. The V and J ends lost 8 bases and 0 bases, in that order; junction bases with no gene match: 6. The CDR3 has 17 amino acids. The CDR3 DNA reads TGCGCCAGCTCGACTAGCGGGGGGGCGGGCTCCTACAATGAGCAGTTCTTC. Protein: CASSTSGGAGSYNEQFF.

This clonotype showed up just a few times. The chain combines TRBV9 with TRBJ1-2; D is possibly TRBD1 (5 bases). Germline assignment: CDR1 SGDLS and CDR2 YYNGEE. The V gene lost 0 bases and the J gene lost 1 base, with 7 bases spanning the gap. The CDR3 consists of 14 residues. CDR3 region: CASSVGDLNYGYTF. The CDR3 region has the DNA TGTGCCAGCAGCGTAGGGGACCTTAACTATGGCTACACCTTC.

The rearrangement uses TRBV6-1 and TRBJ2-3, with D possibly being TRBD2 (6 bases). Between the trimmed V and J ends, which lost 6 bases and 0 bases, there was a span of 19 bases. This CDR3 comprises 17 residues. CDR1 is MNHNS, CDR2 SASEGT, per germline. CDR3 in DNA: TGTGCCAGCAGCTTAATGGGGCGGGGCTCTAGCACAGATACGCAGTATTTT. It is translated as CASSLMGRGSSTDTQYF.

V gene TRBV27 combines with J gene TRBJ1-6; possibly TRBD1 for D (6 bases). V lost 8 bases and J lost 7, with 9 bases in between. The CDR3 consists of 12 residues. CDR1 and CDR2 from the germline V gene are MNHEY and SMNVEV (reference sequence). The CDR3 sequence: CASRDNNSPLHF. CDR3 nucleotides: TGTGCCAGCCGGGACAACAATTCACCCCTCCACTTT.

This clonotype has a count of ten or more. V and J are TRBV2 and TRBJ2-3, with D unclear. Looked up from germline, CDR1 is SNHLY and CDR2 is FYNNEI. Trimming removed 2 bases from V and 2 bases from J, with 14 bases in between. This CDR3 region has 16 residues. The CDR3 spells CASSESRSTYTDTQYF. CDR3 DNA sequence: TGTGCCAGCAGTGAATCACGGTCGACCTACACAGATACGCAGTATTTT. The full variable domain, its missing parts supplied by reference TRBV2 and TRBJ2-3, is EPEVTQTPSHQVTQMGQEVILRCVPISNHLYFYWYRQILGQKVEFLVSFYNNEISEKSEIFDDQFSVERPDGSNFTLKIRSTKLEDSAMYFCASSESRSTYTDTQYFGPGTRLTVL.

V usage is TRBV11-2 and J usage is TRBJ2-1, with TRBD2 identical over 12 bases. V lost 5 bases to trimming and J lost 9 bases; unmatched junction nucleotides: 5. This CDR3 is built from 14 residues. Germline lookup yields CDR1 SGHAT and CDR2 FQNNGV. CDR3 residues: CASSPTSGSFEQFF. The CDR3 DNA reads TGTGCCAGCAGCCCGACTAGCGGGAGTTTTGAGCAGTTCTTC.